This entry lists 13 T cell receptor beta chains sequenced from one sample in a study of T-cell memory formation after mild COVID-19. TCRdb ran MiXCR on the 5' RACE reads and lists one entry per CDR3 protein. The sample shows under 550,000 distinct CDR3 sequences, about a sixth of them seen only once. The specimen sequenced was PBMCs or a T cell subset sorted from them (not recorded which). All receptors come from a man in his late teens or twenties who had mild COVID-19 (a few samples of this study predate the infection). Cell type and time point are not known.

Ten or more counts support this clonotype. The V gene is TRBV2, the J gene TRBJ2-5; D gene unclear. Deletions cut 1 base from V and 14 bases from J, with 17 bases between. From germline, CDR1 is SNHLY and CDR2 FYNNEI. CDR3 length: 13 amino acids. The CDR3 DNA reads TGTGCCAGCAGTGAAGAGTGGTACCCGGTCGTATACTTC. As protein: CASSEEWYPVVYF. The full variable domain, its missing parts supplied by reference TRBV2 and TRBJ2-5, is EPEVTQTPSHQVTQMGQEVILRCVPISNHLYFYWYRQILGQKVEFLVSFYNNEISEKSEIFDDQFSVERPDGSNFTLKIRSTKLEDSAMYFCASSEEWYPVVYFGPGTRLLVL.

This clonotype has only a few counts. This chain links TRBV11-2 with TRBJ2-2, with 10 bases aligning to TRBD2. The CDR3 sequence is 17 residues long. Germline CDR1 reads SGHAT; CDR2 reads FQNNGV. The J segment lost 6 bases and the V segment lost 1 base, leaving 8 bases of the junction unmatched. CDR3 loop: CASSLVPAGGPAGELFF. CDR3 bases: TGTGCCAGCAGCTTAGTTCCAGCGGGGGGGCCGGCCGGGGAGCTGTTTTTT.

The genes are TRBV9 and TRBJ2-7, with 7 bases matching TRBD2. The germline V gene has CDR1 SGDLS and CDR2 YYNGEE. The J segment lost 2 bases and the V segment lost 4 bases, leaving 15 bases of the junction unmatched. This CDR3 spans 17 amino acids. The CDR3 loop reads CASSRGGASRATYEQYF. DNA for the CDR3: TGTGCCAGCAGCCGGGGAGGGGCATCCCGAGCCACCTACGAGCAGTACTTC.

The chain uses TRBV24-1 and TRBJ2-7; D gene unclear. Trimming pared 1 base from V and 3 bases from J, leaving 12 bases between. The germline gives CDR1 KGHDR, CDR2 SFDVKD. This CDR3 contains 15 residues. The CDR3, as DNA: TGTGCCACCAGTGATTTTCTCAAAAAGAACTACGAGCAGTACGTC. This translates into CATSDFLKKNYEQYV.

This clonotype appeared many times. The chain couples TRBV5-1 to TRBJ2-3; TRBD2 matches at 7 bases. Unmatched junction bases numbered 9, after V lost 5 bases and J lost 3 bases. Germline CDR1 SGHRS, CDR2 YFSETQ. This CDR3 is built from 15 residues. The CDR3 sequence: CASRPRDYFTDTQYF. CDR3 DNA: TGCGCCAGCAGACCGCGGGACTATTTTACAGATACGCAGTATTTT.

This clonotype was observed a few times. J is TRBJ1-5 and V is TRBV7-9; D might be TRBD1 (5 bases). V was clipped by 2 bases and J by 6 bases, with 11 bases between them. The CDR3 length is 14 residues. Germline V CDR1 and CDR2: SEHNR, FQNEAQ (reference sequence). The CDR3 coding sequence is TGTGCCAGCAGCTTAAGCGGGAGGGGTCAGCCCCAGCATTTT. It codes for CASSLSGRGQPQHF.

J is TRBJ2-7 and V is TRBV7-2, with D hard to call. There are 13 residues in the CDR3. The V and J ends lost 5 bases and 5 bases respectively, with 13 bases between them. CDR1 and CDR2 (germline): SGHTA, FQGNSA. For the CDR3, the DNA is TGTGCCAGCAGCCTCGGGCCTTGGGACGAGCAGTACTTC. Its translation: CASSLGPWDEQYF.

In its sample, this clonotype was seen many times. V gene TRBV5-1 combines with J gene TRBJ1-5; possible D gene TRBD1, 5 bases. CDR1 and CDR2 from the germline V gene are SGHRS and YFSETQ. V lost 3 bases, J lost 0 bases, and 10 bases lay in between. This CDR3 has 15 residues. This chain's CDR3 is CASSSTTGSNQPQHF. The CDR3 DNA sequence: TGCGCCAGCAGCTCTACCACAGGTAGCAATCAGCCCCAGCATTTT.

This sequence joins TRBV11-2 and TRBJ1-2; D not certain. V lost 3 bases to trimming and J lost 8 bases, with 13 bases between them. CDR1 is SGHAT, CDR2 FQNNGV, per germline. The CDR3 covers 13 residues. This chain's CDR3 is CASSLSLGGGYTF. The CDR3 DNA reads as TGTGCCAGCAGCTTGTCATTGGGTGGGGGCTACACCTTC.

This clonotype was counted between two and nine times. The gene calls are TRBV6-6 and TRBJ2-5; 8 nucleotides match TRBD2. Germline assignment: CDR1 MNHNY and CDR2 SVGAGI (reference sequence). Trimming cost V 2 bases and J 5 bases; bases outside gene matches: 1. The CDR3 consists of 13 residues. CDR3 DNA: TGTGCCAGCAGTTACGCTAGCGGGGAGACCCAGTACTTC. Protein: CASSYASGETQYF.

Many counts were recorded for this clonotype. This sequence joins TRBV12-3 or TRBV12-4 and TRBJ1-5; 7 nucleotides match TRBD1. J was trimmed by 5 bases and V by 6 bases; bases with no gene match: 7. This CDR3 comprises 14 residues. CDR3 sequence: CASRLTGTDQPQHF. The CDR3 bases are TGTGCCAGCAGGCTAACAGGGACAGATCAGCCCCAGCATTTT.

Only a few counts were recorded for this clonotype. This rearrangement joins TRBV5-1 to TRBJ2-5; D is perhaps TRBD2 (5 bases). Germline values: CDR1 SGHRS, CDR2 YFSETQ. This CDR3 is 15 amino acids long. With 0 bases removed from V and 5 bases from J, the gap between germline ends came to 14 bases. DNA of the CDR3: TGCGCCAGCAGCTTGGGCAGTGCGGGTCTGGAGACCCAGTACTTC. This encodes CASSLGSAGLETQYF.

The chain couples TRBV6-5 to TRBJ2-2; 8 bases agree with TRBD2. This CDR3 spans 16 amino acids. Germline values: CDR1 MNHEY, CDR2 SVGAGI. After removal of 0 bases from V and 3 bases from J, the junction contained 3 bases not matched to a gene. CDR3 coding DNA: TGTGCCAGCAGTTACTCTGGCGGGGGGTACACCGGGGAGCTGTTTTTT. It yields the protein CASSYSGGGYTGELFF.